The text below deals with one T cell receptor beta chain. This specimen belongs to a study of blood T cell repertoires in COVID-19. The wider study: Whether acute or convalescent, the COVID-19 samples came from the United States, Italy and Spain. From T cells, B-cell-depleted T cells, or PBMCs came the material, which was cDNA or gDNA.

V dropped 4 bases and J dropped 3; count of bases not matched to a gene: 9. The CDR3 totals 18 residues. Looked up from germline, CDR1 is MDHEN and CDR2 is SYDVKM. In the authors' methods: Estimates of nucleated cell counts were drawn from the amplification of reference gene primers. Libraries were prepared by immunoSEQ multiplex PCR; TCRdb keeps only in-frame clonotypes and omits some of them. The DNA gave D and trimming, while V, J and clone size come from that table. This sample has about 210,000 clones, with roughly 86% found just once. This receptor was identified in a man aged 55 to 70 with acute or convalescent COVID-19. Material for sequencing was peripheral blood. This chain joins TRBV28 and TRBJ2-7; 16 nucleotides agree with TRBD2. The CDR3 reads CASSSGLAGGPFSYEQYF. DNA of the CDR3: TGTGCCAGCAGTTCGGGACTAGCGGGGGGGCCTTTCAGCTACGAGCAGTACTTC.